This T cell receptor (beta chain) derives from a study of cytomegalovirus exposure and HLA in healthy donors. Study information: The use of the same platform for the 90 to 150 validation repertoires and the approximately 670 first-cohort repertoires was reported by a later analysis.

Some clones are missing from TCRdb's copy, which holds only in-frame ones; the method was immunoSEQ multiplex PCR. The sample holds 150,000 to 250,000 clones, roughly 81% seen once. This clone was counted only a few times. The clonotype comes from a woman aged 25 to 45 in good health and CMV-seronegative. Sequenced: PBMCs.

CDR3 sequence reads: CASSSRFDEQYF. The CDR3 bases are TGTGCCAGCAGCTCCCGGTTCGACGAGCAGTACTTC. The genes are TRBV7-6 and TRBJ2-7, with D unresolved. CDR3 length: 12 amino acids. The germline V and J ends were trimmed by 4 bases and 5 bases, with 9 bases remaining between them. Per germline, CDR1 SGHVS and CDR2 FNYEAQ.